The clone carrying this T cell receptor (beta chain) was observed a handful of times. This table comes from immunoSEQ multiplex PCR, and its TCRdb copy is limited to in-frame clones, with some not included. The repertoire consists of 35,000 to 50,000 clones, with 73% occurring once and the leading ten covering roughly 3.5%. The data were taken from a study of radiotherapy plus CTLA-4 blockade in lung cancer. Sequenced here: peripheral blood, sampled from a patient treated with radiotherapy plus ipilimumab. The source is a human donor with non-small cell lung cancer who had a complete response to radiotherapy plus ipilimumab.

The DNA for the CDR3 is TGTGCCAGCAGCTGGGGGACATCTACCTACAATGAGCAGTTCTTC. It yields the protein CASSWGTSTYNEQFF. This chain links TRBV7-6 with TRBJ2-1; weak D call: TRBD1 (6 bases). V lost 4 bases to trimming and J lost 2 bases, with 12 bases between them. The V gene's germline CDR1 is SGHVS and CDR2 FNYEAQ. The CDR3 extends over 15 amino acids.